Listed here are 2 T cell receptor beta chains from one sample, sequenced in a study of T cell responses to AZD1222 COVID-19 vaccine. The data were produced by immunoSEQ multiplex PCR, yet TCRdb's version contains in-frame clones alone and is incomplete. The sample consists of about 45,000 clones, about 90% of them appearing once. The source was peripheral blood, collected 28 days after the second AZD1222 dose. These receptor sequences come from an adult who received the AZD1222 COVID-19 vaccine.

This chain joins TRBV12-3 or TRBV12-4 and TRBJ1-2, with TRBD1 identical over 10 bases. CDR3 size: 13 residues. V lost 6 bases and J lost 7; bases outside the gene matches: 5. CDR3 protein: CASSPDRGAGYTF. The CDR3 coding sequence is TGTGCCAGCAGCCCGGACAGGGGGGCTGGCTACACCTTC.

This rearrangement joins TRBV30 to TRBJ2-1; 10 bases match TRBD1. This CDR3 is built from 14 residues. Per the germline V gene, CDR1 is GTSNPN and CDR2 is SVGIG (reference sequence). The V gene end was trimmed by 5 bases and the J gene end by 5 bases; junction bases not matched to a gene: 6. DNA of the CDR3: TGTGCCTGGGAACGGGACAGGGGAAACAATGAGCAGTTCTTC. This translates into CAWERDRGNNEQFF.